Listed below are T cell receptor beta chains from one sample, sequenced in a study of cytomegalovirus exposure and HLA in healthy donors. TCRdb's table, derived via immunoSEQ multiplex PCR, lists solely in-frame clones and lacks some. The sample lists around 150,000 clones, approximately 71% occurring once. Sequences were obtained from PBMCs. All receptors derive from a man aged 30 to 45 in good health and CMV-seronegative. The CDR3 runs from the conserved cysteine through the conserved F or W. Fields, in order: CDR3 length, V gene, J gene, clone size, D gene, CDR3 protein, CDR3 DNA. A D gene is named only where the DNA matches it firmly. The listing skips clone size in some rows; elsewhere it reads once, few, many or a size class.

17	TRBV5-4	TRBJ2-5	few	TRBD2	CASSPPKASGRGETQYF	TGTGCCAGCAGCCCCCCAAAGGCTAGCGGGAGAGGAGAGACCCAGTACTTC
14	TRBV5-6	TRBJ2-5	once	TRBD2	CASSLGASGETQYF	TGTGCCAGCAGCTTGGGGGCTAGCGGAGAGACCCAGTACTTC
16	TRBV25-1	TRBJ1-2	.	.	CASSDYLGGTAEGYTF	TGTGCCAGCAGTGATTACTTGGGCGGGACCGCAGAGGGCTACACCTTC
16	TRBV7-2	TRBJ2-3	.	TRBD1	CASSLGGTESTDTQYF	TGTGCCAGCAGCTTAGGGGGGACAGAAAGCACAGATACGCAGTATTTT
17	TRBV9	TRBJ2-1	.	TRBD2	CASSVAGRSSGSNEQFF	TGTGCCAGCAGCGTAGCTGGGCGGTCTAGCGGGAGCAATGAGCAGTTCTTC
15	TRBV5-4	TRBJ2-1	.	.	CASSLLQGGYNEQFF	TGTGCCAGCAGCTTGTTACAGGGTGGCTACAATGAGCAGTTCTTC
15	TRBV7-3	TRBJ2-5	.	TRBD1	CASSVLGTGRETQYF	TGTGCCAGCAGCGTCCTGGGGACAGGGAGGGAGACCCAGTACTTC
15	TRBV6-1	TRBJ1-2	once	TRBD1	CASSAGQAINYGYTF	TGTGCCAGCAGTGCGGGACAGGCTATTAACTATGGCTACACCTTC
15	TRBV4-2	TRBJ1-2	.	.	CASSQDTGTNYGYTF	TGTGCCAGCAGCCAAGATACAGGGACTAACTATGGCTACACCTTC
15	TRBV29-1	TRBJ2-7	.	TRBD2	CSVESGTSGSYEQYF	TGCAGCGTTGAAAGCGGGACTAGCGGTTCCTACGAGCAGTACTTC
14	TRBV7-8	TRBJ2-5	.	.	CASSYGNPQETQYF	TGTGCCAGCAGCTACGGGAATCCGCAAGAGACCCAGTACTTC
16	TRBV4-1	TRBJ2-7	.	TRBD1	CASSRRGQGYSYEQYF	TGCGCCAGCAGCCGACGAGGACAGGGCTACTCCTACGAGCAGTACTTC
13	TRBV10-3	TRBJ2-7	once	.	CAISESADQGQYF	TGTGCCATCAGTGAGTCAGCGGACCAAGGGCAGTACTTC
16	TRBV5-6	TRBJ2-7	.	.	CASSFGRSSYSYEQYF	TGTGCCAGCAGCTTCGGTAGATCTTCTTACTCCTACGAGCAGTACTTC
15	TRBV19	TRBJ1-2	.	TRBD1	CASSPPGQPNYGYTF	TGTGCCAGTAGTCCGCCGGGACAGCCTAACTATGGCTACACCTTC
12	TRBV7-3	TRBJ2-5	.	TRBD2	CASSDSGETQYF	TGTGCCAGCAGCGATAGCGGGGAGACCCAGTACTTC
16	TRBV28	TRBJ2-7	once	.	CASSWGGLVVPYEQYF	TGTGCCAGCAGCTGGGGGGGCCTTGTGGTCCCTTACGAGCAGTACTTC
15	TRBV5-1	TRBJ2-1	few	TRBD2	CASSLYLAGGNEQFF	TGCGCCAGCAGCTTGTATCTAGCGGGCGGCAATGAGCAGTTCTTC
15	TRBV19	TRBJ2-7	.	.	CASLTGPQGSYEQYF	TGTGCCAGTCTTACCGGGCCCCAGGGAAGCTACGAGCAGTACTTC
15	TRBV28	TRBJ1-2	.	TRBD1	CASSSRTGGGYGYTF	TGTGCCAGCAGTTCCCGGACAGGGGGCGGCTATGGCTACACCTTC
14	TRBV7-3	TRBJ2-1	.	.	CASSPAGNYNEQFF	TGTGCCAGCAGCCCCGCGGGAAACTACAATGAGCAGTTCTTC
16	TRBV19	TRBJ2-4	.	.	CASRSAAVSGANIQYF	TGTGCCAGTAGATCGGCCGCGGTTTCGGGAGCAAACATTCAGTACTTC
14	TRBV2	TRBJ2-7	few	TRBD1	CASRGTGGYYEQYF	TGTGCCAGCAGAGGGACAGGGGGCTACTACGAGCAGTACTTC
17	TRBV6-4	TRBJ2-3	.	.	CASSPSQGYSSTDTQYF	TGTGCCAGCAGCCCATCACAGGGATACTCTAGCACAGATACGCAGTATTTT
19	TRBV23-1	TRBJ2-7	few	TRBD1	CASSQKSGQVPRISYEQYF	TGCGCCAGCAGTCAAAAATCGGGACAGGTCCCCCGAATCTCCTACGAGCAGTACTTC
12	TRBV5-6	TRBJ2-1	.	TRBD1	CASSLQGDVAFF	TGTGCCAGCAGCCTACAGGGGGATGTGGCGTTCTTC
17	TRBV30	TRBJ1-2	few	.	CAWKILQGSSPNYGYTF	TGTGCCTGGAAAATCTTACAGGGAAGCAGTCCTAACTATGGCTACACCTTC
16	TRBV19	TRBJ1-2	.	.	CASSIPGSLANYGYTF	TGTGCCAGTAGTATCCCCGGGAGCCTTGCTAACTATGGCTACACCTTC
16	TRBV5-1	TRBJ1-2	.	TRBD1	CASSLEGTGGLGGYTF	TGCGCCAGCAGCTTGGAGGGGACAGGGGGCTTGGGTGGCTACACCTTC
13	TRBV4-1	TRBJ1-2	.	.	CASSPQQGWGYTF	TGCGCCAGCAGCCCTCAACAGGGTTGGGGCTACACCTTC
14	TRBV6-1	TRBJ1-1	.	.	CASSEALRNTEAFF	TGTGCCAGCAGTGAAGCGCTAAGAAACACTGAAGCTTTCTTT
14	TRBV6-1	TRBJ2-7	once	.	CASNLQIYSYEQYF	TGTGCCAGCAACCTACAGATATACTCCTACGAGCAGTACTTC
15	TRBV2	TRBJ1-1	.	TRBD1	CASRQQGRGNTEAFF	TGTGCCAGCAGGCAACAGGGGCGAGGGAACACTGAAGCTTTCTTT